A selection of T cell receptor beta chains follows, all from one sample in a study of blood T cell repertoires in COVID-19. Here immunoSEQ multiplex PCR was the method, and the copy in TCRdb shows in-frame clones only, minus some. The sample has approximately 290,000 clones; about 80% are singletons. The specimen sequenced was peripheral blood. The receptors come from a person aged 65 to 79 with COVID-19, enrolled during active disease. Each CDR3 is given with its conserved first and last residue. A D gene is named only where the DNA matches it firmly.

d_gene	v_gene	j_gene	CDR3aa
NA	TRBV6-5	TRBJ1-4	CATAPSPTNEKLFF
NA	TRBV28	TRBJ1-5	CASSSPAPGLAQPQHF
TRBD1	TRBV19	TRBJ1-5	CASSIGTGRSNQPQHF
NA	TRBV19	TRBJ1-1	CASSISRVDTEAFF
TRBD1	TRBV5-6	TRBJ2-5	CASSLSPGQQETQYF
TRBD1	TRBV19	TRBJ1-1	CASSRLDRGKNTEAFF
NA	TRBV2	TRBJ2-7	CASRASYEQYF
NA	TRBV3-1/TRBV3-2	TRBJ2-7	CASSPIAGISYEQYF
TRBD1	TRBV7-9	TRBJ2-1	CASSPRGQGPYNEQFF
TRBD2	TRBV4-3	TRBJ2-1	CASSHDTGLAFNEQFF
NA	TRBV19	TRBJ1-6	CASRETYNSPLHF
NA	TRBV2	TRBJ2-1	CASTATGGNEQFF
NA	TRBV18	TRBJ2-5	CASSPGGGAAETQYF
NA	TRBV28	TRBJ2-5	CASTSGGGVWETQYF
NA	TRBV20-1	TRBJ2-7	CSARRSSEQYF
NA	TRBV27	TRBJ1-6	CASSTRVSYNSPLHF
NA	TRBV11-2	TRBJ2-7	CASSSPPRAGPYEQYF
NA	TRBV3-1/TRBV3-2	TRBJ1-1	CASSQLDSGTEAFF
NA	TRBV7-3	TRBJ1-2	CASSPSGRGYGYTF
TRBD1	TRBV30	TRBJ2-7	CAWSAFQGGFGLYEQYF